This T cell receptor beta chain was identified during a study of blood T cell repertoires in COVID-19. This CDR3 is 13 amino acids long. In germline, CDR1 is LNHNV, CDR2 YYDKDF (reference sequence). V lost 5 bases, J lost 7 bases, and 14 bases lay in between. Libraries were prepared by immunoSEQ multiplex PCR; TCRdb keeps only in-frame clonotypes and omits some of them. In the table there are over 110,000 clones, approximately 80% of which are singletons. This clone was observed once. The chain joins TRBV15 to TRBJ1-1, with a possible D match to TRBD1 (5 bases). This receptor was identified in a middle-aged man in a cohort exposed to, infected with or recovered from COVID-19 (not recorded which). Sequencing was done on a sample of PBMCs or T cells enriched from blood (not recorded which). The chain's CDR3 is CATSGGTGYEAFF. In nucleotides, the CDR3 is TGTGCCACCAGCGGAGGGACTGGGTATGAAGCTTTCTTT.